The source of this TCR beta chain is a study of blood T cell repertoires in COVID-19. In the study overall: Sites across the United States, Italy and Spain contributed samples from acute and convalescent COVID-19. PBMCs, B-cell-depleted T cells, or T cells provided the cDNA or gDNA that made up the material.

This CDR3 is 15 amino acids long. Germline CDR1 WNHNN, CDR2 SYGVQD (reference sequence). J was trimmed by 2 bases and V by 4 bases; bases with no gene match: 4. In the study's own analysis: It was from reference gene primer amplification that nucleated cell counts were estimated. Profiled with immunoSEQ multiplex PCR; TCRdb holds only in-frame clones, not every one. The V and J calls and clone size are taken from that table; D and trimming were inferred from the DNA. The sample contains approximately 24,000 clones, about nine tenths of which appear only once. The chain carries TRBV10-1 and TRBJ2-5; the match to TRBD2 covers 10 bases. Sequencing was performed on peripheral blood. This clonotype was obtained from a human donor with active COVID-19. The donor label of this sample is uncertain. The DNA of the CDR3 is TGCGCCAGCAGTGCGGCTAGCGGGGGACAAGAGACCCAGTACTTC. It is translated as CASSAASGGQETQYF.